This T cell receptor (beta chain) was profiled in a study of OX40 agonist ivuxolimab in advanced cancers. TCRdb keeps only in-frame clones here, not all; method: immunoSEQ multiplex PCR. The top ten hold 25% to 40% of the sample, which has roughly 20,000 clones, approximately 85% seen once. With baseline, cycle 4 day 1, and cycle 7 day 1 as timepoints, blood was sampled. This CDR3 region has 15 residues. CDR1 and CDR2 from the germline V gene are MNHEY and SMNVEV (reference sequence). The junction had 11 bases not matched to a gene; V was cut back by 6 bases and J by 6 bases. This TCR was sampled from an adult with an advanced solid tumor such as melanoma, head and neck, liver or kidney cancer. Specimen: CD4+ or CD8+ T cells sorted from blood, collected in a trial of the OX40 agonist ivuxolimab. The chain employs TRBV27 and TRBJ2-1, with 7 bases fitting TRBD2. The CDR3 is CASREWAGRANEQFF. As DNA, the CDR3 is TGTGCCAGCAGAGAATGGGCAGGGAGGGCCAATGAGCAGTTCTTC.